Below are 21 T cell receptor beta chains sequenced from a single sample in a study of shared clonotypes between healthy human individuals. Only in-frame clones appear in the TCRdb table, and some are missing; sequencing was by immunoSEQ multiplex PCR. The sample lists roughly 2 million clones; 85% to 95% were seen once. The sample consisted of naive CD4+ T cells sorted from blood. Subset described: CD45RA+ positively selected. The receptors were sampled from a man between 18 and 35 years old in good health.

This sequence joins TRBV7-2 and TRBJ1-5; D is ambiguous. Between the trimmed V and J ends, which lost 1 base and 0 bases, there was a span of 10 bases. CDR1 and CDR2 (germline): SGHTA, FQGNSA. The CDR3 sequence is 16 residues long. CDR3 sequence (DNA): TGTGCCAGCAGCTTAGGTCCATCGTATAGCAATCAGCCCCAGCATTTT. Encoded protein: CASSLGPSYSNQPQHF.

The V gene is TRBV7-2, the J gene TRBJ1-1, with D perhaps matching TRBD1 (5 bases). Trimming shortened V by 4 bases and J by 8 bases, and 11 bases separated the two germline ends. Germline V lookup: CDR1 SGHTA, CDR2 FQGNSA. This CDR3 has 12 amino acids. The CDR3 nucleotides read TGTGCCAGCAGCTATAGACCAGGGGAAGCTTTCTTT. Translation: CASSYRPGEAFF.

This chain joins TRBV27 and TRBJ1-4; maybe TRBD1 (5 bases). CDR1 is MNHEY and CDR2 is SMNVEV in the germline V gene (reference sequence). This CDR3 is built from 15 residues. Trimming removed 3 bases at V and 6 bases at J, with 14 bases between. The chain's CDR3 is CASSFTRQTHEKLFF. The CDR3 bases are TGTGCCAGCAGTTTCACTAGACAGACGCATGAAAAACTGTTTTTT.

A single count supports this clone. The identical CDR3 is also encoded by other nucleotide sequences in the sample. The chain uses TRBV7-9 and TRBJ1-1; 10 bases are a match to TRBD1. The J segment lost 4 bases and the V segment lost 3 bases, leaving 2 bases of the junction unmatched. CDR3 size: 14 residues. Germline-derived CDR1 and CDR2 are SEHNR and FQNEAQ (reference sequence). The CDR3 coding sequence is TGTGCCAGCAGCTTCCGGGACAGGGGCACTGAAGCTTTCTTT. This translates into CASSFRDRGTEAFF. Variable domain in full (rest from reference TRBV7-9 and TRBJ1-1): DTGVSQNPRHKITKRGQNVTFRCDPISEHNRLYWYRQTLGQGPEFLTYFQNEAQLEKSRLLSDRFSAERPKGSFSTLEIQRTEQGDSAMYLCASSFRDRGTEAFFGQGTRLTVV.

The V and J genes are TRBV4-1 and TRBJ1-3, with TRBD1 matching over 9 bases. Germline CDR1 is MGHRA and CDR2 is YSYEKL. With 5 bases clipped from V and 3 bases from J, the junction kept 8 bases outside the gene matches. The CDR3 loop spans 16 amino acids. The CDR3 sequence is CASSGGGQGGGNTIYF. For the CDR3, the DNA is TGCGCCAGCAGCGGTGGGGGACAGGGAGGTGGAAACACCATATATTTT.

The chain joins TRBV2 to TRBJ1-3, with D possibly matching TRBD1 (5 bases). Trimming removed 3 bases from V and 4 bases from J, with 13 bases in between. The CDR3 loop spans 15 amino acids. Germline V gives CDR1 SNHLY, CDR2 FYNNEI. The DNA of the CDR3 is TGTGCCAGCAGTGATCAGGGCAGGGTAGGAAACACCATATATTTT. It specifies CASSDQGRVGNTIYF.

Turning to this clone: The same CDR3 arises from other DNA sequences in this sample as well. The CDR3 reads CASSPGQGGETQYF. CDR3 in DNA: TGCGCCAGCAGCCCTGGACAGGGGGGAGAGACCCAGTACTTC. The chain carries TRBV5-1 and TRBJ2-5; 10 nucleotides line up with TRBD1. V trimming: 4 bases; J trimming: 4 bases; junction bases outside the gene matches: 4. The CDR3 is 14 residues long. The germline gives CDR1 SGHRS, CDR2 YFSETQ.

The rearrangement links TRBV2 to TRBJ1-2; TRBD1 aligns across 11 bases. The germline V gene encodes CDR1 SNHLY and CDR2 FYNNEI. Germline trimming cut 5 bases from V and 3 bases from J; bases unmatched to any gene: 2. This CDR3 region has 14 residues. CDR3: CASSRTGGDYGYTF. CDR3 nucleotide sequence: TGTGCCAGCAGTAGGACAGGGGGCGACTATGGCTACACCTTC.

Turning to this clone: Different DNA sequences within this sample yield the same CDR3. The chain recombines TRBV5-1 with TRBJ1-3; 9 bases match TRBD1. The CDR3 has 14 amino acids. Germline V CDR1 and CDR2: SGHRS, YFSETQ. With 0 bases clipped from V and 7 bases from J, the junction kept 2 bases outside the gene matches. CDR3 amino acids: CASSLEGTGNTIYF. The DNA of the CDR3 is TGCGCCAGCAGCTTGGAGGGGACAGGGAACACCATATATTTT. Supplemented by reference TRBV5-1 and TRBJ1-3, the full variable domain reads KAGVTQTPRYLIKTRGQQVTLSCSPISGHRSVSWYQQTPGQGLQFLFEYFSETQRNKGNFPGRFSGRQFSNSRSEMNVSTLELGDSALYLCASSLEGTGNTIYFGEGSWLTVV.

The V gene is TRBV6-5, the J gene TRBJ2-3, with 7 bases that match TRBD2. Germline V CDR1 and CDR2: MNHEY, SVGAGI. J lost 0 bases, V lost 6 bases, and 3 bases had no gene match. The CDR3 runs to 14 residues. DNA for the CDR3: TGTGCCAGCAGACTAGCGACTAGCACAGATACGCAGTATTTT. The encoded protein is CASRLATSTDTQYF.

The CDR3 here is CAWSRTGGAGQYF. CDR3 DNA sequence: TGTGCCTGGAGTAGGACAGGGGGCGCGGGGCAGTACTTC. The chain has TRBV30 and TRBJ2-7, with TRBD1 matching 11 bases. Per the germline V gene, CDR1 is GTSNPN and CDR2 is SVGIG (reference sequence). This CDR3 is built from 13 residues. V was clipped by 2 bases and J by 9 bases; unmatched bases: 6.

The J gene is TRBJ1-2, the V gene TRBV7-2; 9 nucleotides align to TRBD1. There are 17 residues in the CDR3. Looked up from germline, CDR1 is SGHTA and CDR2 is FQGNSA. V lost 4 bases, J lost 5 bases, and 14 bases stayed unmatched. The CDR3 region has the DNA TGTGCCAGCAGCTCTTCGGGACAGGGCGGCCCCGTGTATGGCTACACCTTC. It is translated as CASSSSGQGGPVYGYTF.

The chain couples TRBV5-1 to TRBJ2-7, with a possible D match to TRBD2 (5 bases). The V gene lost 5 bases and the J gene lost 5 bases, with 17 bases spanning the gap. Germline assignment: CDR1 SGHRS and CDR2 YFSETQ. The CDR3 runs to 14 residues. The CDR3 loop reads CASSWPGSGDEQYF. CDR3 sequence (DNA): TGCGCCAGCAGTTGGCCGGGCTCCGGGGACGAGCAGTACTTC.

With respect to this clone: Possible read error: a much larger clone is one base away. Since no conserved phenylalanine or tryptophan closes the CDR3, a read error is the likely cause. CDR3 coding DNA: TGTGCCATCAGTGAGGCAGCCGGGACAGTCTATGGCTACACCTCC. Translated: CAISEAAGTVYGYTS. The V and J genes are TRBV10-3 and TRBJ1-2, with 7 bases identical to TRBD1. V gave up 2 bases and J gave up 4 bases; unmatched junction bases: 7. The V gene's germline CDR1 is ENHRY and CDR2 SYGVKD. This CDR3 region has 15 residues.

The genes are TRBV5-1 and TRBJ2-3; no firm D call. The CDR3 runs 13 residues. The germline V gene encodes CDR1 SGHRS and CDR2 YFSETQ. The ends were cut back, 3 bases at V and 3 bases at J, with 8 bases in the middle. This CDR3 reads CASSSPQTDTQYF. The CDR3 DNA reads TGCGCCAGCAGCTCCCCCCAAACAGATACGCAGTATTTT.

The chain is built from TRBV27 and TRBJ1-5; TRBD1 agrees at 7 bases. Trimming took 6 bases from V and 0 from J; bases not matched to a gene: 5. This CDR3 is 15 amino acids long. The germline V gene encodes CDR1 MNHEY and CDR2 SMNVEV (reference sequence). CDR3 sequence reads: CASRGDSYSNQPQHF. Written as DNA, the CDR3 is TGTGCCAGCAGGGGGGACAGTTATAGCAATCAGCCCCAGCATTTT.

V gene TRBV5-6 combines with J gene TRBJ1-5; 7 nucleotides align to TRBD1. The CDR3 contains 18 residues. The trim removed 0 bases at V and 0 bases at J, leaving 9 bases unmatched. Germline CDR1 is SGHDT and CDR2 is YYEEEE. CDR3 loop: CASSLGAGTVYSNQPQHF. CDR3 sequence (DNA): TGTGCCAGCAGCTTGGGGGCCGGGACAGTTTATAGCAATCAGCCCCAGCATTTT. The variable domain in full, with the rest retrieved from reference TRBV5-6 and TRBJ1-5, is DAGVTQSPTHLIKTRGQQVTLRCSPKSGHDTVSWYQQALGQGPQFIFQYYEEEERQRGNFPDRFSGHQFPNYSSELNVNALLLGDSALYLCASSLGAGTVYSNQPQHFGDGTRLSIL.

The gene calls are TRBV5-4 and TRBJ2-7; 8 nucleotides align to TRBD2. Germline V gene data show CDR1 as SGHNT and CDR2 as YYREEE (reference sequence). The CDR3 totals 16 residues. V gave up 4 bases and J gave up 3 bases; unmatched junction bases: 12. The CDR3 DNA follows: TGTGCCAGCAGCCCCGGAGGGGTAAGCGGGAGCTACGAGCAGTACTTC. Residues: CASSPGGVSGSYEQYF.

Only a few counts were recorded for this clone. Other DNA sequences from this sample encode an identical CDR3 as well. The V call is TRBV18, the J call TRBJ1-1, with D maybe TRBD1 (6 bases). Between the trimmed V and J ends, which lost 2 bases and 1 base, there was a span of 8 bases. Germline V gene sequence: CDR1 KGHSH, CDR2 LQKENI. This CDR3 is built from 14 residues. The CDR3 region has the DNA TGTGCCAGCTCACCAGGACAGCCGAACACTGAAGCTTTCTTT. Its translation is CASSPGQPNTEAFF.

V gene TRBV28 combines with J gene TRBJ2-3; a weak D match, TRBD2 (6 bases). CDR3 size: 15 residues. V was trimmed by 8 bases and J by 2 bases, leaving 17 bases between them. Germline loops: CDR1 MDHEN, CDR2 SYDVKM. CDR3 region: CASGGMSYLTDTQYF. CDR3 in DNA: TGTGCCAGCGGCGGGATGTCATACCTCACAGATACGCAGTATTTT.

This rearrangement joins TRBV5-4 to TRBJ2-1; 9 bases line up with TRBD2. Germline V gene sequence: CDR1 SGHNT, CDR2 YYREEE (reference sequence). Unmatched junction bases numbered 8, after V lost 3 bases and J lost 7 bases. The CDR3 totals 15 residues. DNA for the CDR3: TGTGCCAGCAGCTCAGCGGGGGGCGTATCGAATGAGCAGTTCTTC. As protein: CASSSAGGVSNEQFF.